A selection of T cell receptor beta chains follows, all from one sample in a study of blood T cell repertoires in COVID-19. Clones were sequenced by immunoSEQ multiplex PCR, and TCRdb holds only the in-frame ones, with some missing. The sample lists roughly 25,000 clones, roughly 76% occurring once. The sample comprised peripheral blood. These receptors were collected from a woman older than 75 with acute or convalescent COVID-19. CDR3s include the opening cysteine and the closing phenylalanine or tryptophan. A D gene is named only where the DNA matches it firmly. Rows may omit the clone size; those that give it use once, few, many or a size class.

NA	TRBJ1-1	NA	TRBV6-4	CASRSQGGGNTEAFF	TGTGCCAGCAGAAGCCAGGGAGGGGGGAACACTGAAGCTTTCTTT
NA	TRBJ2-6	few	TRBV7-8	CASSLRDTITGANVLTF	TGTGCCAGCAGCCTCCGGGACACGATAACTGGGGCCAACGTCCTGACTTTC
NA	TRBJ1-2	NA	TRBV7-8	CASSPSNYGYTF	TGTGCCAGCAGCCCATCAAACTATGGCTACACCTTC
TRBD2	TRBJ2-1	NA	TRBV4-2	CASSQAPSGGPGIGNEQFF	TGTGCCAGCAGCCAAGCTCCTAGCGGGGGGCCGGGGATAGGGAATGAGCAGTTCTTC
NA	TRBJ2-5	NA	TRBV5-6	CASSLARGAQETQYF	TGTGCCAGCAGCTTGGCCCGGGGGGCCCAAGAGACCCAGTACTTC
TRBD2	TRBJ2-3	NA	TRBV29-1	CSVPTSGSADTQYF	TGCAGCGTTCCGACTAGCGGGAGCGCAGATACGCAGTATTTT
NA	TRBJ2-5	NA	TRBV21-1	CASSTRGLGETQYF	TGTGCCAGCAGCACTCGAGGACTAGGAGAGACCCAGTACTTC
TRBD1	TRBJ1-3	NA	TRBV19	CASSNGQAPSGNTIYF	TGTGCCAGTAGTAACGGACAGGCCCCGTCTGGAAACACCATATATTTT
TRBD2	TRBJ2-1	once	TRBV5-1	CASSLRTSGGAVNEQFF	TGCGCCAGCAGCTTACGGACTAGCGGGGGGGCAGTCAATGAGCAGTTCTTC
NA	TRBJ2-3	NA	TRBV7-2	CASSLGGYTDTQYF	TGTGCCAGCAGCTTGGGGGGTTACACAGATACGCAGTATTTT
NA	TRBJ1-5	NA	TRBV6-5	CASRNTGNQPQHF	TGTGCCAGCAGGAACACAGGGAATCAGCCCCAGCATTTT
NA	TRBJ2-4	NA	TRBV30	CAWSPTELLAKNIQYF	TGTGCCTGGAGCCCGACAGAACTCCTAGCCAAAAACATTCAGTACTTC
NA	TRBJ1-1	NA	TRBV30	CAWRLGPEAFF	TGTGCCTGGAGGTTGGGCCCCGAAGCTTTCTTT
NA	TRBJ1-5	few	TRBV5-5	CASTPSETAYQPQHF	TGTGCCAGCACCCCTTCCGAGACAGCCTATCAGCCCCAGCATTTT
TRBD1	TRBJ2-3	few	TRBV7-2	CASSPAPGTGGLSQYF	TGTGCCAGCAGCCCCGCCCCCGGGACAGGGGGCTTATCGCAGTATTTT
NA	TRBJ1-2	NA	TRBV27	CASSANRGAGGYTF	TGTGCCAGCAGTGCCAATCGGGGGGCAGGTGGCTACACCTTC
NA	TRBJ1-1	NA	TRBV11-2	CASSLEQGTEAFF	TGTGCCAGCAGCTTAGAGCAGGGGACTGAAGCTTTCTTT
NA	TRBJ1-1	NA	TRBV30	CAWSVQSLAEAFF	TGTGCCTGGAGTGTACAGAGCCTCGCGGAAGCTTTCTTT
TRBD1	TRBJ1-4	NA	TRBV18	CASSPSGGTNEKLFF	TGTGCCAGCTCACCCTCAGGGGGCACTAATGAAAAACTGTTTTTT
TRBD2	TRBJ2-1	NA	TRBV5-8	CASSVGGPSSYNEQFF	TGTGCCAGCAGCGTGGGAGGGCCGAGCTCCTACAATGAGCAGTTCTTC
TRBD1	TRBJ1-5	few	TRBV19	CASSISQGDQPQHF	TGTGCCAGTAGTATTTCACAGGGGGATCAGCCCCAGCATTTT
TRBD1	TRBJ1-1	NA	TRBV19	CASSRDRDRTEAFF	TGTGCCAGTAGTAGGGACAGGGATCGAACTGAAGCTTTCTTT
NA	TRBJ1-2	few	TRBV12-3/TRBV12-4	CASSPSNYGYTF	TGTGCCAGCAGTCCTTCTAACTATGGCTACACCTTC
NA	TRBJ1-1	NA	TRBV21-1	CAGWQAPNLNTEAFF	TGTGCCGGGTGGCAGGCGCCTAACTTGAACACTGAAGCTTTCTTT
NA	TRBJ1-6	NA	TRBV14	CASSPRVHNSPLHF	TGTGCCAGCAGCCCGCGGGTCCATAATTCACCCCTCCACTTT
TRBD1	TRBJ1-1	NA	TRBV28	CASSFRQGASTEAFF	TGTGCCAGCAGTTTCCGACAGGGGGCTTCCACTGAAGCTTTCTTT
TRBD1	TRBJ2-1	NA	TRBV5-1	CASSDSNRGAREQFF	TGCGCCAGCAGCGACTCGAACAGGGGAGCACGTGAGCAGTTCTTC
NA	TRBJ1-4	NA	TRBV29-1	CSAQGVDEKLFF	TGCAGCGCGCAGGGCGTGGACGAAAAACTGTTTTTT
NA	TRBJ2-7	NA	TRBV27	CASSHRGSSYEQYF	TGTGCCAGCAGCCATCGGGGTAGCTCCTACGAGCAGTACTTC
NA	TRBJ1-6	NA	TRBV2	CASTDPSGTLPLHF	TGTGCCAGCACTGATCCCTCCGGGACACTGCCCCTCCACTTT
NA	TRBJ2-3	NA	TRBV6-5	CATSGAGVSQDTQYF	TGTGCCACCTCGGGGGCGGGAGTAAGCCAAGATACGCAGTATTTT
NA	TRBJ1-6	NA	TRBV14	CASSQDAGARNSPLHF	TGTGCCAGCAGCCAAGATGCGGGGGCCAGGAATTCACCCCTCCACTTT
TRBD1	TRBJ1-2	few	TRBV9	CASSLSRDRGYGYTF	TGTGCCAGCAGCCTTAGCCGGGACAGGGGCTATGGCTACACCTTC
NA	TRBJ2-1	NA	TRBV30	CAWSSTGGRNEQFF	TGTGCCTGGAGTAGTACAGGTGGGAGGAATGAGCAGTTCTTC
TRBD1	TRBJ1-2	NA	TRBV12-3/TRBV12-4	CASSQTGGYGYTF	TGTGCCAGCAGCCAGACAGGGGGCTATGGCTACACCTTC
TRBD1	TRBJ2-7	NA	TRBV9	CASSPRTGWGEQYF	TGTGCCAGCAGCCCCAGGACAGGGTGGGGCGAGCAGTACTTC
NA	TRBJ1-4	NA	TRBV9	CASSIRGATNEKLFF	TGTGCCAGCAGCATCCGGGGGGCAACTAATGAAAAACTGTTTTTT